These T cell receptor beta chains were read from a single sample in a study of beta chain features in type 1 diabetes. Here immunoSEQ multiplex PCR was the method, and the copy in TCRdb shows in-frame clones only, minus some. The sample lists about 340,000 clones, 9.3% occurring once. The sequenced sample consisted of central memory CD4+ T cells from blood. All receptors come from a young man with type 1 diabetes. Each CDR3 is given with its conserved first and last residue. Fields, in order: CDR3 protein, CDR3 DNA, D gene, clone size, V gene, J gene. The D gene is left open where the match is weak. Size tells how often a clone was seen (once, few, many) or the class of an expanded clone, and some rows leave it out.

CDR3 protein: CASSQDDQRGLFGSTDTQYF
CDR3 DNA: TGCGCCAGCAGCCAAGATGACCAGCGGGGGCTATTCGGAAGCACAGATACGCAGTATTTT
D gene: TRBD2
clone size: few
V gene: TRBV4-3
J gene: TRBJ2-3

CDR3 protein: CAWGQGYGYTF
CDR3 DNA: TGTGCCTGGGGACAGGGCTATGGCTACACCTTC
D gene: TRBD1
clone size: NA
V gene: TRBV30
J gene: TRBJ1-2

CDR3 protein: CASSLGGRADTQYF
CDR3 DNA: TGTGCCAGCAGCTTAGGGGGACGCGCGGATACGCAGTATTTT
D gene: NA
clone size: NA
V gene: TRBV7-2
J gene: TRBJ2-3

CDR3 protein: CASSQDDRRVSPLHF
CDR3 DNA: TGCGCCAGCAGCCAAGATGACAGGAGGGTATCACCCCTCCACTTT
D gene: NA
clone size: few
V gene: TRBV4-3
J gene: TRBJ1-6

CDR3 protein: CASSVSVGKSTDTQYF
CDR3 DNA: TGTGCCAGCAGCGTATCGGTGGGGAAATCAACAGATACGCAGTATTTT
D gene: NA
clone size: NA
V gene: TRBV9
J gene: TRBJ2-3

CDR3 protein: CASSPGRAGNTIYF
CDR3 DNA: TGTGCCAGCAGCCCCGGGAGGGCTGGAAACACCATATATTTT
D gene: NA
clone size: many
V gene: TRBV7-8
J gene: TRBJ1-3

CDR3 protein: CASSLAPENEKLFF
CDR3 DNA: TGTGCCAGTTCGCTTGCTCCGGAGAATGAAAAACTGTTTTTT
D gene: NA
clone size: NA
V gene: TRBV28
J gene: TRBJ1-4

CDR3 protein: CASSLDQGQETQYF
CDR3 DNA: TGTGCCAGCAGCTTAGATCAGGGCCAAGAGACCCAGTACTTC
D gene: NA
clone size: few
V gene: TRBV7-9
J gene: TRBJ2-5

CDR3 protein: CSGSSYNEQFF
CDR3 DNA: TGCAGTGGGAGCTCCTACAATGAGCAGTTCTTC
D gene: NA
clone size: few
V gene: TRBV20-1
J gene: TRBJ2-1

CDR3 protein: CASSQEAGTFTDTQYF
CDR3 DNA: TGTGCCAGCAGCCAAGAGGCGGGGACCTTCACAGATACGCAGTATTTT
D gene: NA
clone size: few
V gene: TRBV11-1
J gene: TRBJ2-3

CDR3 protein: CASSQDGVNTGELFF
CDR3 DNA: TGTGCCAGCAGCCAAGACGGGGTAAACACCGGGGAGCTGTTTTTT
D gene: NA
clone size: NA
V gene: TRBV4-2
J gene: TRBJ2-2

CDR3 protein: CASSPPQGSGNTIYF
CDR3 DNA: TGTGCCAGCAGCCCGCCCCAAGGCTCTGGAAACACCATATATTTT
D gene: NA
clone size: NA
V gene: TRBV6-5
J gene: TRBJ1-3

CDR3 protein: CASGVEINTGELFF
CDR3 DNA: TGTGCCAGCGGCGTCGAGATAAACACCGGGGAGCTGTTTTTT
D gene: NA
clone size: few
V gene: TRBV11-2
J gene: TRBJ2-2

CDR3 protein: CASSERQGVNEQFF
CDR3 DNA: TGTGCCAGCAGTGAAAGACAGGGGGTCAATGAGCAGTTCTTC
D gene: TRBD1
clone size: many
V gene: TRBV2
J gene: TRBJ2-1

CDR3 protein: CASSIEAGGQPQHF
CDR3 DNA: TGTGCCAGTAGTATAGAGGCAGGGGGTCAGCCCCAGCATTTT
D gene: TRBD1
clone size: many
V gene: TRBV19
J gene: TRBJ1-5

CDR3 protein: CASSLTDEQYF
CDR3 DNA: TGTGCCAGCAGTTTGACCGACGAGCAGTACTTC
D gene: NA
clone size: few
V gene: TRBV28
J gene: TRBJ2-7

CDR3 protein: CASTDPGQGNTGELFF
CDR3 DNA: TGTGCCAGTACCGACCCGGGACAGGGTAACACCGGGGAGCTGTTTTTT
D gene: TRBD1
clone size: NA
V gene: TRBV19
J gene: TRBJ2-2

CDR3 protein: CASGNRGNSPLHF
CDR3 DNA: TGCGCCAGCGGAAATAGGGGGAATTCACCCCTCCACTTT
D gene: NA
clone size: NA
V gene: TRBV10-2
J gene: TRBJ1-6

CDR3 protein: CASSLRGAEAFF
CDR3 DNA: TGTGCCAGCAGCTTAAGAGGGGCAGAAGCTTTCTTT
D gene: NA
clone size: NA
V gene: TRBV7-9
J gene: TRBJ1-1

CDR3 protein: CASSPSDPARSRGTEAFF
CDR3 DNA: TGTGCCAGCAGCCCATCAGACCCCGCTCGCTCTCGGGGAACTGAAGCTTTCTTT
D gene: NA
clone size: once
V gene: TRBV9
J gene: TRBJ1-1

CDR3 protein: CASSSPGTGSNQPQHF
CDR3 DNA: TGTGCCAGCAGTTCCCCAGGGACAGGCTCCAATCAGCCCCAGCATTTT
D gene: TRBD1
clone size: few
V gene: TRBV6-6
J gene: TRBJ1-5

CDR3 protein: CASSLNEAGGPPDTQYF
CDR3 DNA: TGTGCCAGCAGCTTAAATGAAGCGGGGGGGCCCCCAGATACGCAGTATTTT
D gene: TRBD2
clone size: few
V gene: TRBV7-2
J gene: TRBJ2-3

CDR3 protein: CASLPFPRTDHGYTF
CDR3 DNA: TGTGCCAGTCTTCCCTTCCCCCGGACTGACCATGGCTACACCTTC
D gene: NA
clone size: NA
V gene: TRBV19
J gene: TRBJ1-2

CDR3 protein: CASSLDEKLFF
CDR3 DNA: TGTGCCAGCAGTTTAGATGAAAAACTGTTTTTT
D gene: NA
clone size: few
V gene: TRBV6-5
J gene: TRBJ1-4

CDR3 protein: CASTVGQYNSPLHF
CDR3 DNA: TGTGCCAGCACAGTAGGACAGTATAATTCACCCCTCCACTTT
D gene: NA
clone size: few
V gene: TRBV2
J gene: TRBJ1-6